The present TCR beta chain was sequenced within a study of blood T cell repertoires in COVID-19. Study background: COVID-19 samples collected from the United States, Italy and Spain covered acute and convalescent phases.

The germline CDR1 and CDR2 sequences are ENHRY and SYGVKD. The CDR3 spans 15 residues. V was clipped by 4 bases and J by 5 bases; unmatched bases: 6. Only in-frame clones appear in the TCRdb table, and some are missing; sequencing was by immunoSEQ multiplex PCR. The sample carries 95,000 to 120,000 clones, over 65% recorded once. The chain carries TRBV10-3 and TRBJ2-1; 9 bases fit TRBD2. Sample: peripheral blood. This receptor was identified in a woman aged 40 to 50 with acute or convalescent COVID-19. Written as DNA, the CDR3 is TGTGCCATCAGTGTCGGTCTAGCGGGAAACAATGAGCAGTTCTTC. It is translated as CAISVGLAGNNEQFF.